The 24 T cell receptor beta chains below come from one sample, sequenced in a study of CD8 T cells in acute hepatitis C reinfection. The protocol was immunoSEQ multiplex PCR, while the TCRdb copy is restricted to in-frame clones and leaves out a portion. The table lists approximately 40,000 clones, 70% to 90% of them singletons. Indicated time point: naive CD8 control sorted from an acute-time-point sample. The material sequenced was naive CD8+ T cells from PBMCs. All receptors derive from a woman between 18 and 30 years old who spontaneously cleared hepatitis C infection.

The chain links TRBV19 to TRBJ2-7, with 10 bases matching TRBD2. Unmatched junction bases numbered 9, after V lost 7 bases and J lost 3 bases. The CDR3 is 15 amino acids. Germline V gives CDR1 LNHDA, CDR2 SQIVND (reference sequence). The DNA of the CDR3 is TGTGCCAGTAAACAAGGACTAGCGGCAGGCTACGAGCAGTACTTC. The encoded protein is CASKQGLAAGYEQYF.

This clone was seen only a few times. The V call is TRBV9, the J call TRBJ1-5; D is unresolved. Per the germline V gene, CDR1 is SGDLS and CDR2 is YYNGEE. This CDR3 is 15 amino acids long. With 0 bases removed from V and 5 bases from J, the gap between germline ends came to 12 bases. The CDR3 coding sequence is TGTGCCAGCAGCGTAGCACCCTCTGGAGATCAGCCCCAGCATTTT. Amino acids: CASSVAPSGDQPQHF.

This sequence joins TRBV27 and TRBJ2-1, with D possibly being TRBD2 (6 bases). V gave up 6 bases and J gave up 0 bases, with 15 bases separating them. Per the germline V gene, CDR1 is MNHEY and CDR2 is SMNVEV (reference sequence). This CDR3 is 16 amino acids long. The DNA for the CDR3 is TGTGCCAGCAGATTAACTAGCTCGAGCTCCTACAATGAGCAGTTCTTC. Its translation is CASRLTSSSSYNEQFF.

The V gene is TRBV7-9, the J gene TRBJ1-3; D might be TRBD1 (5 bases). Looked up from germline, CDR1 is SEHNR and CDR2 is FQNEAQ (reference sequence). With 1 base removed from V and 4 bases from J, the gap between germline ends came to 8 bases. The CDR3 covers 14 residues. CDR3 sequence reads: CASSLEDKGNTIYF. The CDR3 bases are TGTGCCAGCAGCTTAGAGGACAAGGGAAACACCATATATTTT.

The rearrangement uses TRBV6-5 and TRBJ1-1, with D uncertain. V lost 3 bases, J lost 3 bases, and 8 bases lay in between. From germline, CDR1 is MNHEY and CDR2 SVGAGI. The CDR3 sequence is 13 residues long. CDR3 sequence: CASSYFGDTEAFF. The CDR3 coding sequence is TGTGCCAGCAGTTATTTCGGGGACACTGAAGCTTTCTTT.

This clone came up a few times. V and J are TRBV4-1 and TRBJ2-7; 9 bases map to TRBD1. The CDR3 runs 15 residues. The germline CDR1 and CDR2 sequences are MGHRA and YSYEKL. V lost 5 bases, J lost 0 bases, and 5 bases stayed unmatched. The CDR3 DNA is TGCGCCAGCAGCTCACAACAGGGGGCCTCCTACGAGCAGTACTTC. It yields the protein CASSSQQGASYEQYF.

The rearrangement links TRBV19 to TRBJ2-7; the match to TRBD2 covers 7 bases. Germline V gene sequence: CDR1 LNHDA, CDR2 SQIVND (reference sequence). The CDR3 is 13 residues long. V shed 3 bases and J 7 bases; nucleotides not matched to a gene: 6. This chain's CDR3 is CASSIGGAGEQYF. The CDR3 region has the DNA TGTGCCAGTAGTATTGGGGGAGCGGGGGAGCAGTACTTC. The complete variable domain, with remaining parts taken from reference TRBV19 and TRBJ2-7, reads DGGITQSPKYLFRKEGQNVTLSCEQNLNHDAMYWYRQDPGQGLRLIYYSQIVNDFQKGDIAEGYSVSREKKESFPLTVTSAQKNPTAFYLCASSIGGAGEQYFGPGTRLTVT.

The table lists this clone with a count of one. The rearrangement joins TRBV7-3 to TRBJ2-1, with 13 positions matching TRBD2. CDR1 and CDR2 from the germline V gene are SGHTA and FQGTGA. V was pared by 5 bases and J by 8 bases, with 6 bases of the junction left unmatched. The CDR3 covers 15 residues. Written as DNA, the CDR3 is TGTGCCAGCAGCCGGACTAGCGGGAGAGTCGATGAGCAGTTCTTC. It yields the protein CASSRTSGRVDEQFF.

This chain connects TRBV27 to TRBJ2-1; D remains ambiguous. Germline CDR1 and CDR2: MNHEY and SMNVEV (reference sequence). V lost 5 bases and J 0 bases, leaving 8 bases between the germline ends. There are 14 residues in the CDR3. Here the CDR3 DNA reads TGTGCCAGCAGTGACGGAAGCTCCTACAATGAGCAGTTCTTC. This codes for CASSDGSSYNEQFF.

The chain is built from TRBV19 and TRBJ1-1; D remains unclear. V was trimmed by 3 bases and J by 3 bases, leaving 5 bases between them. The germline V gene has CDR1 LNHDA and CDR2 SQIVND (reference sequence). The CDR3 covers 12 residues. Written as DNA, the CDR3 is TGTGCCAGTAGTATCGGATACACTGAAGCTTTCTTT. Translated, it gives CASSIGYTEAFF.

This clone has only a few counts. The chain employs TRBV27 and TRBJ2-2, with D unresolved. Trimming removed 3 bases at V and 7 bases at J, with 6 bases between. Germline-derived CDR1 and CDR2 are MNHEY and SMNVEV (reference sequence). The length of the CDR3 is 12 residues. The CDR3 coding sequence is TGTGCCAGCAGTTTTTATGGCGGGGAGCTGTTTTTT. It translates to CASSFYGGELFF.

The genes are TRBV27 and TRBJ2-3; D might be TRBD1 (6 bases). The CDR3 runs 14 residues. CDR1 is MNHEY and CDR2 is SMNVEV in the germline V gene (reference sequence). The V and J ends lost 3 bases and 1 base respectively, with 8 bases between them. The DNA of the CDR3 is TGTGCCAGCAGTTTTGGGGGCGGCACAGATACGCAGTATTTT. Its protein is CASSFGGGTDTQYF.

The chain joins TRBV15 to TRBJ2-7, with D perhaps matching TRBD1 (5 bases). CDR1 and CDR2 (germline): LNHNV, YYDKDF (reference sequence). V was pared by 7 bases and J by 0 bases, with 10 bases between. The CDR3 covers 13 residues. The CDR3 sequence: CATKGNPSYEQYF. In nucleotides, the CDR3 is TGTGCCACCAAGGGGAACCCCTCCTACGAGCAGTACTTC.

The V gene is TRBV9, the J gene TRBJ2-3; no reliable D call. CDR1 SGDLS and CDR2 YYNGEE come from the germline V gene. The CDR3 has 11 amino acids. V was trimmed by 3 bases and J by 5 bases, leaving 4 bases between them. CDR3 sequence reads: CASSAGDTQYF. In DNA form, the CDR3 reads TGTGCCAGCAGCGCGGGAGATACGCAGTATTTT.

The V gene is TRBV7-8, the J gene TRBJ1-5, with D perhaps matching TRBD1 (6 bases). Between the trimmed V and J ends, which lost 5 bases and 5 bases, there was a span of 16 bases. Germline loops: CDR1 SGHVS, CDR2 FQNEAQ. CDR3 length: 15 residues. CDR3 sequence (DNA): TGTGCCAGCAGCCCCGGGACATACTTTCATCAGCCCCAGCATTTT. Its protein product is CASSPGTYFHQPQHF.

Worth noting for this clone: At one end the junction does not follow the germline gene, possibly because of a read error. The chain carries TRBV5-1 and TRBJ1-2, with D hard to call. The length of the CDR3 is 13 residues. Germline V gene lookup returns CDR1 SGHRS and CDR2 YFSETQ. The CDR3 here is CAGSDQPAGGYTF. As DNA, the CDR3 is TGCGCCGGCAGTGACCAGCCGGCGGGTGGCTACACCTTC.

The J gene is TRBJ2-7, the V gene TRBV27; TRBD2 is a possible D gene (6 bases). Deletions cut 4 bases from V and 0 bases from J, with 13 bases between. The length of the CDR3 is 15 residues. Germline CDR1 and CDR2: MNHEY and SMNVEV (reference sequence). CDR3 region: CASSSSEGTSYEQYF. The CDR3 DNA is TGTGCCAGCAGTTCCTCGGAGGGAACCTCCTACGAGCAGTACTTC.

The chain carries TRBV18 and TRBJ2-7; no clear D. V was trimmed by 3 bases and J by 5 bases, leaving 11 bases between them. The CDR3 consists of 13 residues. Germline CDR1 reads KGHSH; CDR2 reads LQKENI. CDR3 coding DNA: TGTGCCAGCTCACCGACCGTTCTCAACGAGCAGTACTTC. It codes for CASSPTVLNEQYF.

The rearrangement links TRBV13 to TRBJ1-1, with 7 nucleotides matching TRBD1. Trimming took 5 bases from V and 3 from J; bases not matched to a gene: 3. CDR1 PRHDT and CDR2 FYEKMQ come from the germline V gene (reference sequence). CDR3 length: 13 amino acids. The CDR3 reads CASSPTGDTEAFF. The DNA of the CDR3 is TGTGCCAGCAGCCCTACAGGGGACACTGAAGCTTTCTTT.

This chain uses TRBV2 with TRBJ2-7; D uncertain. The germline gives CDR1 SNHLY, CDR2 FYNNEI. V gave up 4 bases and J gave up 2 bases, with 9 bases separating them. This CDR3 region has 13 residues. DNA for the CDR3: TGTGCCAGCAGTGGGCCAGCTCCCTACGAGCAGTACTTC. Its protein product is CASSGPAPYEQYF.

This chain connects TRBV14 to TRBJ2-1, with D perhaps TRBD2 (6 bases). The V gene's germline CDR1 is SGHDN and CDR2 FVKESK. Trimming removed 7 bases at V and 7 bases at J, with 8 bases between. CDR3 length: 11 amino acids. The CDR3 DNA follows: TGTGCCAGCACAAGCGGGAATGAGCAGTTCTTC. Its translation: CASTSGNEQFF.

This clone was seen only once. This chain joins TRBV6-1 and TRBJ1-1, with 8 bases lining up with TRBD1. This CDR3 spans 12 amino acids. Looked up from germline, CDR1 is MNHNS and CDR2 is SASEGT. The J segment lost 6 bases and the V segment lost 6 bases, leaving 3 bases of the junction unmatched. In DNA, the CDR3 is TGTGCCAGCAGGGAGACAGGGGCTGAAGCTTTCTTT. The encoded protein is CASRETGAEAFF.

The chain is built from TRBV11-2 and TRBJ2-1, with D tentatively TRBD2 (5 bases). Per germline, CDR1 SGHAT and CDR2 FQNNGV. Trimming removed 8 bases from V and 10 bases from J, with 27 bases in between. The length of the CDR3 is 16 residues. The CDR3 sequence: CASGPGGVGGFREQFF. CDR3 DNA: TGTGCCAGCGGCCCCGGAGGAGTTGGAGGCTTCAGGGAGCAGTTCTTC. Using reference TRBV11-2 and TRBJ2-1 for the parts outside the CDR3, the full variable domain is EAGVAQSPRYKIIEKRQSVAFWCNPISGHATLYWYQQILGQGPKLLIQFQNNGVVDDSQLPKDRFSAERLKGVDSTLKIQPAKLEDSAVYLCASGPGGVGGFREQFFGPGTRLTVL.

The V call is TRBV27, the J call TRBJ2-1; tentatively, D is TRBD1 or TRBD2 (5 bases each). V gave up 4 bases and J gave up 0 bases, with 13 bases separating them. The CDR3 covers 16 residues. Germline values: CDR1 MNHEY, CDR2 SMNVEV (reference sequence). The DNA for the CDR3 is TGTGCCAGCAGTTGGGACGGCGTATACTCCTACAATGAGCAGTTCTTC. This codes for CASSWDGVYSYNEQFF.